Listed below are T cell receptor beta chains from one sample, sequenced in a study of blood T cell repertoires in COVID-19. Using immunoSEQ multiplex PCR, the repertoire was profiled, and TCRdb retains in-frame clones only, with some absent. The sample carries roughly 64,000 clones, roughly 82% recorded once. Sequenced input: peripheral blood. The origin of the receptors is a human donor in a cohort sampled during active COVID-19. Each CDR3 is given with its conserved first and last residue. Size is stated for part of the rows, as once, few or many counts, or as a class when the clone is expanded.

cdr3_aa: CASGYLRGTANYGYTF
j_call: TRBJ1-2
cdr3_length: 16
clone_size: NA
v_call: TRBV19

cdr3_aa: CASSPTGTAAGELFF
j_call: TRBJ2-2
cdr3_length: 15
clone_size: NA
v_call: TRBV5-1

cdr3_aa: CAWSAQGEQYF
j_call: TRBJ2-7
cdr3_length: 11
clone_size: NA
v_call: TRBV30

cdr3_aa: CASSRRQGSETQYF
j_call: TRBJ2-5
cdr3_length: 14
clone_size: NA
v_call: TRBV28

cdr3_aa: CASSKRQAGDGNEKLFF
j_call: TRBJ1-4
cdr3_length: 17
clone_size: NA
v_call: TRBV7-9

cdr3_aa: CASSRTATNEKLFF
j_call: TRBJ1-4
cdr3_length: 14
clone_size: NA
v_call: TRBV2

cdr3_aa: CASSRKMGQGHQPQHF
j_call: TRBJ1-5
cdr3_length: 16
clone_size: few
v_call: TRBV21-1

cdr3_aa: CASSDRGSGGDADTQYF
j_call: TRBJ2-3
cdr3_length: 17
clone_size: medium-sized
v_call: TRBV6-1

cdr3_aa: CASSFPGTANEKLFF
j_call: TRBJ1-4
cdr3_length: 15
clone_size: NA
v_call: TRBV5-5

cdr3_aa: CASSLTGTGSHEQYF
j_call: TRBJ2-7
cdr3_length: 15
clone_size: NA
v_call: TRBV7-2

cdr3_aa: CASATSGTYQETQYF
j_call: TRBJ2-5
cdr3_length: 15
clone_size: NA
v_call: TRBV2

cdr3_aa: CATSRDFGGGNYGYTF
j_call: TRBJ1-2
cdr3_length: 16
clone_size: NA
v_call: TRBV15

cdr3_aa: CASSKRSGRGCSNEQFF
j_call: TRBJ2-1
cdr3_length: 17
clone_size: NA
v_call: TRBV21-1

cdr3_aa: CASQGGSGANVLTF
j_call: TRBJ2-6
cdr3_length: 14
clone_size: NA
v_call: TRBV30

cdr3_aa: CASSYSPIDNSYNEQFF
j_call: TRBJ2-1
cdr3_length: 17
clone_size: NA
v_call: TRBV6-2/TRBV6-3

cdr3_aa: CASSGDKNSYNEQFF
j_call: TRBJ2-1
cdr3_length: 15
clone_size: NA
v_call: TRBV28

cdr3_aa: CASSLDSGVSTDTQYF
j_call: TRBJ2-3
cdr3_length: 16
clone_size: NA
v_call: TRBV28